This T cell receptor beta chain came from a study of response to subunit inactivated influenza vaccine. Study-level findings and limits: The authors put forward the suggestion that each seasonal influenza vaccination may bring in only a limited number of new T cells.

One entry per CDR3 protein, called by TCRdb with MiXCR from the RT-PCR reads. Counted here are 300,000 to 350,000 distinct CDR3 sequences, roughly 22% occurring once; the ten biggest clones make up under 13%. Trimming cost V 2 bases and J 4 bases, with 6 bases left between them. CDR1 and CDR2 (germline): LGHNA, YNFKEQ. The CDR3 loop spans 12 amino acids. In its sample, this clonotype was seen a few times. Its cognate antigen is unknown. The chain combines TRBV4-2 with TRBJ2-7; no clear D gene. The clonotype comes from a man aged 50-75 years who received an inactivated influenza vaccine. The material sequenced was PBMCs from blood, taken roughly 20 months after vaccination. The CDR3 region has the DNA TGTGCCAGCAGCCAATCACCTTACGAGCAGTACTTC. Amino acids: CASSQSPYEQYF.